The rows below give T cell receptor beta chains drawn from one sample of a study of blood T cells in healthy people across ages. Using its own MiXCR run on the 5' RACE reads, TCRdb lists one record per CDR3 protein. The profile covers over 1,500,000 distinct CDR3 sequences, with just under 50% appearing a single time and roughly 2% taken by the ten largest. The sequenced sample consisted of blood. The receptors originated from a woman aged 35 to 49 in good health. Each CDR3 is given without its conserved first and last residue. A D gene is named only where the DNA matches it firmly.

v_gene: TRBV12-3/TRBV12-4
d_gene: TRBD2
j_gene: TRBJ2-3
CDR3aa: ASSPSLAVTQY

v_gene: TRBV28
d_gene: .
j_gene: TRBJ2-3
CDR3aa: ASSPHAYEDTQY

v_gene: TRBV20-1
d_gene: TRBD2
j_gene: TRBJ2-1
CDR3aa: SARLTSGYEQF

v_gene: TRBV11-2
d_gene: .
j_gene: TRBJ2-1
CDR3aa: ASKAWDGLSSYNEQF

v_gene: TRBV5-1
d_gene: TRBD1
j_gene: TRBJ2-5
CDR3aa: ASSLAAGNRGLYWGETQY

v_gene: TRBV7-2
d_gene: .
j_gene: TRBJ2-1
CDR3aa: ASSSYLTPGAEQF

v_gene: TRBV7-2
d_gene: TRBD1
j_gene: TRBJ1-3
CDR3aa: ASSVRWDRVSGNTIY

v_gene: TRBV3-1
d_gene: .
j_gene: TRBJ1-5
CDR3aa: ASSHRGRNNSNQPQH

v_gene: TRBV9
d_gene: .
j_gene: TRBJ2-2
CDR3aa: ASSVEGFGELF

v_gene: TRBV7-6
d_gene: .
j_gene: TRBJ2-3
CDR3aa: ASSLGRFNTQY

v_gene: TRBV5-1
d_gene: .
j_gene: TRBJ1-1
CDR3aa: ANSLATQSEAF

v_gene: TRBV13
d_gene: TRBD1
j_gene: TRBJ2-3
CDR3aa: ASSPGTAGDTQY

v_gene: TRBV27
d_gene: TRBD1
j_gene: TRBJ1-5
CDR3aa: ASSSRAGTEYSNQPQH

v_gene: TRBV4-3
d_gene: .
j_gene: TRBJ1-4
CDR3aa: ASSPQADSAIEKLF

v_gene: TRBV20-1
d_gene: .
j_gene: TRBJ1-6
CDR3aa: SARVEPRAGLGPPLH

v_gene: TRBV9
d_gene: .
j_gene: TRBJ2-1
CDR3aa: ASSVAGTGSNYEQF

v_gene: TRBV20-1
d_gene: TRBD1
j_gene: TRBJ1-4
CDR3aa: SARDRLGRGHTNEKLF

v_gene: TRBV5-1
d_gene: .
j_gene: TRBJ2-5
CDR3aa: ASSLAGTGTQY

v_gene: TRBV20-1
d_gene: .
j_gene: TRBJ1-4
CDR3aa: SARIATNEKLF

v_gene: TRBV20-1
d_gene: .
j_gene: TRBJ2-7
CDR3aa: SARDNRPYEQY

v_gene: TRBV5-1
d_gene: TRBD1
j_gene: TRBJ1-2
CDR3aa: ASSLEQGATYGYT

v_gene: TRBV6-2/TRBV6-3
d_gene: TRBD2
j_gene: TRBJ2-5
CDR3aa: ASSYPGTSDEQY

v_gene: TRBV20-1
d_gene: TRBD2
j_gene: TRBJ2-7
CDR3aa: SAPNRTSVLSYEQY